This TCR beta chain comes out of a study of resident and recirculating memory T cells in vitiligo (dated by TCRdb to between 2017 and 2018). Some background on the complete study: The study took epidermis from shave biopsies of two lesional and two nonlesional sites, plus PBMCs, from each of a few stable vitiligo patients for TCR beta sequencing. Right before genomic DNA was extracted using the Qiagen DNeasy Blood & Tissue Kit, the samples were homogenized with no cell sorting step. The human TCR beta sequencing was designed to test whether specific clones found in lesional vitiligo skin differed from the clones found in nonlesional skin and in blood. The investigation overall reported the following: By overlap and correlation analysis, no significant repertoire overlap was shown between biopsies, even within a single patient, except for each lesion compared with itself. No single dominant TCR clone was found, and clonality differed from one vitiligo lesion to another. Because TCR sequences were not shared across biopsy sites or across patients, the findings suggest that different lesions are infiltrated by different T cell clones, a pattern described as private specificity. Mechanistic studies in the future are needed to assess how much the detected T cell clones and the human Trm pools versus Tcm pools each contribute.

The CDR3 starts with the cysteine, ends with the phenylalanine, and has 17 residues. The kept DNA is CDR3 alone, 51 bases in frame from the first base. The germline V end is reduced by 3 bases and the J end by 0 bases; junction bases left unmatched: 6. The germline V gene encodes CDR1 SGHAT and CDR2 FQNNGV. The immunoSEQ hsTCRB kit was used to amplify TCR beta chains from genomic DNA. TCR beta libraries were sequenced on an Illumina MiSeq instrument by the immunoSEQ service. Processing in the source paper ran as follows. Repertoire data were analyzed using the immunoSEQ Analyzer. Drawn from immuneACCESS, this table holds only the in-frame rearrangements with V and J called that TCRdb kept. Clones are partly lost; checked studies trace under half to an unresolved V gene and leave the rest unexplained. V and J calls and clone size are given by that table; D and trimming were obtained from the DNA. The sample has 70,000 to 95,000 clones on record, about 91% of them singletons. The ten largest clones represent approximately 5.4% of the sample.

Vitiligo was considered stable when no change in lesions had been observed over the previous 6 months. For classification as stable, the absence of confetti depigmentation, a clinical sign of active vitiligo, was additionally required. Patients who had been treated within the previous three months were excluded. PBMCs were isolated from heparinized blood by Ficoll density gradient centrifugation and were subsequently flash-frozen. Concerning this clone itself: Its antigen is unknown. Nothing much larger sits one base from this clone, and base qualities are not available.

Sequencing input: blood. This receptor chain uses TRBV11-2 and TRBJ2-1, and 9 bases in between align with TRBD2. The receptor's source is a male donor with vitiligo. CDR3 reads: CASSFAAGGPSYNEQFF. The DNA sequence is TGTGCCAGCAGCTTCGCCGCGGGAGGGCCCTCCTACAATGAGCAGTTCTTC.